This TCR beta chain comes out of a study of shared clonotypes between healthy human individuals. The data were produced by immunoSEQ multiplex PCR, yet TCRdb's version contains in-frame clones alone and is incomplete. The sample holds 2,500,000 or so clones, roughly 92% seen once. With 8 bases removed from V and 4 bases from J, the gap between germline ends came to 11 bases. CDR3 length: 12 amino acids. Germline CDR1 reads LNHDA; CDR2 reads SQIVND (reference sequence). The receptor comes from a man younger than 30 in good health. The chain uses TRBV19 and TRBJ1-1; D not certain. The sequenced material came from naive CD4+ T cells sorted from blood. This sample's subset: CD45RA+ positively selected. CDR3 DNA: TGTGCCAGTCTCCAGGATCCCACTGAAGCTTTCTTT. Translating gives CASLQDPTEAFF.